This T cell receptor beta chain was sequenced for a study of OX40 agonist ivuxolimab in advanced cancers. Overall study context: Ivuxolimab is a fully human IgG2 antibody that activates OX40 (CD134). The dose-escalation cohort had hepatocellular carcinoma, melanoma, renal cell or head and neck cancer.

Findings of the study overall: CD4+ and CD8+ blood T cells expanded clonally by week 6 at 0.1 to 3.0 mg/kg.

Regarding this clone: The antigen remains unidentified.

V gave up 7 bases and J gave up 6 bases, with 11 bases separating them. CDR1 is SGDLS, CDR2 YYNGEE, per germline. The CDR3 extends over 11 amino acids. Produced via immunoSEQ multiplex PCR; TCRdb's table is partial and in-frame only. The sample has fewer than 45,000 clones; around 83% are singletons. The sample here was CD4+ or CD8+ T cells sorted from blood, taken in a trial of the OX40 agonist ivuxolimab. The chain employs TRBV9 and TRBJ2-7, with D perhaps matching TRBD2 (6 bases). The receptor's source is an adult with an advanced solid tumor such as melanoma, head and neck, liver or kidney cancer. The CDR3: CASAGNGEQYF. The CDR3 DNA follows: TGTGCCAGCGCGGGGAACGGCGAGCAGTACTTC. Variable domain in full (rest from reference TRBV9 and TRBJ2-7): DSGVTQTPKHLITATGQRVTLRCSPRSGDLSVYWYQQSLDQGLQFLIQYYNGEERAKGNILERFSAQQFPDLHSELNLSSLELGDSALYFCASAGNGEQYFGPGTRLTVT.